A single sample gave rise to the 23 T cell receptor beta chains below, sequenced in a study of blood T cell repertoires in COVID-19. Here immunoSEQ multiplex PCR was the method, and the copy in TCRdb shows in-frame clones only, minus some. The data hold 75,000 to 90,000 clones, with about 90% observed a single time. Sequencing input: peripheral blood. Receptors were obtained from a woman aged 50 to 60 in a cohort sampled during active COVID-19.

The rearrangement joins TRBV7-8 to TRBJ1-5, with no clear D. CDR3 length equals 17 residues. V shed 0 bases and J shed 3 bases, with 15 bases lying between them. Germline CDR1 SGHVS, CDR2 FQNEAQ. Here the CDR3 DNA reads TGTGCCAGCAGCTTAGCGGAGGTACAGTCTAACAATCAGCCCCAGCATTTT. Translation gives CASSLAEVQSNNQPQHF.

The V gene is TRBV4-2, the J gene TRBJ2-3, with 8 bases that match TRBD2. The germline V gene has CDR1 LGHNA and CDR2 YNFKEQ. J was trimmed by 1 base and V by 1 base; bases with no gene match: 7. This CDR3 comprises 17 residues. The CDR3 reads CASSQVAGGAGTDTQYF. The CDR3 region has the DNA TGTGCCAGCAGCCAAGTGGCGGGGGGCGCGGGCACAGATACGCAGTATTTT.

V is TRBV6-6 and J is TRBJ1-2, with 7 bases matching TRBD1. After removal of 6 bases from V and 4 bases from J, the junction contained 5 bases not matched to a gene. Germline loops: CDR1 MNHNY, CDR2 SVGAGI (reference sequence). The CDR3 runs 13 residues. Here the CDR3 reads CASSPDRPYGYTF. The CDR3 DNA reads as TGTGCCAGCAGCCCGGACAGGCCCTATGGCTACACCTTC.

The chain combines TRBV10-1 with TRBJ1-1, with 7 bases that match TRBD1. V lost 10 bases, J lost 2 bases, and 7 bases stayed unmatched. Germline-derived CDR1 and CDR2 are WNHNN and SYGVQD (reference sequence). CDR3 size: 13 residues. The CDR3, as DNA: TGCGCCACCGCGGACAGGACCAACACTGAAGCTTTCTTT. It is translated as CATADRTNTEAFF.

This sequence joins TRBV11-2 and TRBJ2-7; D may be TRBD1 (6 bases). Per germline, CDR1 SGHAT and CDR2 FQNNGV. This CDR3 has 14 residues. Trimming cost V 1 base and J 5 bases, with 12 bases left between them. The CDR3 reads CASSLGQVLHEQYF. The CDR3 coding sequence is TGTGCCAGCAGCTTAGGACAGGTGCTTCACGAGCAGTACTTC.

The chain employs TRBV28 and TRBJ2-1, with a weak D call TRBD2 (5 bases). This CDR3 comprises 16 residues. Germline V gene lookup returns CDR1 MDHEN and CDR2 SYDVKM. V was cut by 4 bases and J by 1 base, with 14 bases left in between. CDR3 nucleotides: TGTGCCAGCAGTTCTCCACCTTCGGGGTCCTACAATGAGCAGTTCTTC. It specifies CASSSPPSGSYNEQFF. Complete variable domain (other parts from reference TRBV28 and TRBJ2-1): DVKVTQSSRYLVKRTGEKVFLECVQDMDHENMFWYRQDPGLGLRLIYFSYDVKMKEKGDIPEGYSVSREKKERFSLILESASTNQTSMYLCASSSPPSGSYNEQFFGPGTRLTVL.

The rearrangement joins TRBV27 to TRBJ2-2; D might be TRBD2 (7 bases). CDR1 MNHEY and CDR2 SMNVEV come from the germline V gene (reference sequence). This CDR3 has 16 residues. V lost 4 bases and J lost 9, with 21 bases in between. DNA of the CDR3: TGTGCCAGCAGTTCCCCAGGGGAGGGGAGACCGTGGGAGCTGTTTTTT. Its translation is CASSSPGEGRPWELFF.

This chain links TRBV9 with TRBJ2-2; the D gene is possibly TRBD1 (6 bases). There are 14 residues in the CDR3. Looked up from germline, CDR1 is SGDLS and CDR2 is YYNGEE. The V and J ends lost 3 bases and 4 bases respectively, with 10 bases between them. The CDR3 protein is CASSEGGFTGELFF. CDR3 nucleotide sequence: TGTGCCAGCAGCGAAGGGGGTTTCACCGGGGAGCTGTTTTTT.

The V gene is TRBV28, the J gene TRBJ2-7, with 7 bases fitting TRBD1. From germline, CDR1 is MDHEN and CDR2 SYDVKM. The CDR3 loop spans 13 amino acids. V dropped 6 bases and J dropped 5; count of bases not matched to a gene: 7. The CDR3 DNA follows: TGTGCCAGCAGCAAGACAGGGTCCCACGAGCAGTACTTC. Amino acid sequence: CASSKTGSHEQYF.

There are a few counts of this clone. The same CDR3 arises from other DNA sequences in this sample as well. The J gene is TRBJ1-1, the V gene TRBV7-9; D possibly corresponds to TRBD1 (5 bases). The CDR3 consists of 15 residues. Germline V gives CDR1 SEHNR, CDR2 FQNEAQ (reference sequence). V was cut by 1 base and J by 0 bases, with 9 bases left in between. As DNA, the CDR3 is TGTGCCAGCAGCTTAGGGCAGGGCATGAACACTGAAGCTTTCTTT. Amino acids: CASSLGQGMNTEAFF.

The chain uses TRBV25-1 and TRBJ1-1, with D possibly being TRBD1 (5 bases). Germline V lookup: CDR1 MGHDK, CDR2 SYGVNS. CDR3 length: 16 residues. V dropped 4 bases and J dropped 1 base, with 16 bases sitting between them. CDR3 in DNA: TGTGCCAGCAGTGCACGGGGGAGGGATTGGAACACTGAAGCTTTCTTT. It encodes CASSARGRDWNTEAFF. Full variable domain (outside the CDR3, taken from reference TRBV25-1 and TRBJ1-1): EADIYQTPRYLVIGTGKKITLECSQTMGHDKMYWYQQDPGMELHLIHYSYGVNSTEKGDLSSESTVSRIRTEHFPLTLESARPSHTSQYLCASSARGRDWNTEAFFGQGTRLTVV.

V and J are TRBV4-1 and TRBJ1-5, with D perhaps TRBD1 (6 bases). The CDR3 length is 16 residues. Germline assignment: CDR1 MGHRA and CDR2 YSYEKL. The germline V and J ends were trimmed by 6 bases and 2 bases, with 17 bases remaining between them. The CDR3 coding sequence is TGCGCCAGCAGTGAGGGGGACACGAGGGGCAATCAGCCCCAGCATTTT. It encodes CASSEGDTRGNQPQHF.

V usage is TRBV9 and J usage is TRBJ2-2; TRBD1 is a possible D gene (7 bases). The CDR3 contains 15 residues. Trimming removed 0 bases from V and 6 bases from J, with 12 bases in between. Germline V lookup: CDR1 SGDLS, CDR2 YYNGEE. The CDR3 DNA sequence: TGTGCCAGCAGCGTAGTGGAGGGGGCGGCCGGGGAGCTGTTTTTT. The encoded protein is CASSVVEGAAGELFF.

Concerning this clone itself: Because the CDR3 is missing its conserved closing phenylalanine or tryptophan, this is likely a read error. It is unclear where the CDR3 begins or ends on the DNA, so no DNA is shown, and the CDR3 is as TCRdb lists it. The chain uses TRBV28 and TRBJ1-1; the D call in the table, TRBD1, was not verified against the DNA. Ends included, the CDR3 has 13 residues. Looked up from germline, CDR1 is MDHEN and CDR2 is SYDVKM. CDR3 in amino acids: CASSQHPGQGAPS.

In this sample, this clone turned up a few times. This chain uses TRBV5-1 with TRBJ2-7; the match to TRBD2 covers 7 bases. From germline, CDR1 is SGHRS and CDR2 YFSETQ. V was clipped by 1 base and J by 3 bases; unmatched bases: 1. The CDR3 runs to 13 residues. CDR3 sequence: CASSLTSVYEQYF. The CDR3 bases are TGCGCCAGCAGCTTGACTAGCGTCTACGAGCAGTACTTC.

The DNA of the CDR3 is TGTGCCAGTAGTATTGCGGCAGGGCACGAGCAGTACTTC. Protein product: CASSIAAGHEQYF. V is TRBV19 and J is TRBJ2-7; the D gene is possibly TRBD1 (5 bases). Trimming took 3 bases from V and 5 from J, leaving 11 bases between them. CDR1 LNHDA and CDR2 SQIVND come from the germline V gene (reference sequence). The CDR3 consists of 13 residues. Variable domain in full (rest from reference TRBV19 and TRBJ2-7): DGGITQSPKYLFRKEGQNVTLSCEQNLNHDAMYWYRQDPGQGLRLIYYSQIVNDFQKGDIAEGYSVSREKKESFPLTVTSAQKNPTAFYLCASSIAAGHEQYFGPGTRLTVT.

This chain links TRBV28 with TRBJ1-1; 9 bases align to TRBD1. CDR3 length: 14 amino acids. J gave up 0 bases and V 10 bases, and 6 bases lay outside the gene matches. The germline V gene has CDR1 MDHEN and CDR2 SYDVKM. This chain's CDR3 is CATTGQGLNTEAFF. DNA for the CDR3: TGTGCCACCACCGGACAGGGGTTGAACACTGAAGCTTTCTTT.

CDR3 bases: TGTGCCAGTAGTATGGACTCATACTCCTACGAGCAGTACTTC. Translating gives CASSMDSYSYEQYF. The rearrangement uses TRBV19 and TRBJ2-7, with D possibly matching TRBD2 (5 bases). In germline, CDR1 is LNHDA, CDR2 SQIVND (reference sequence). The CDR3 has 14 residues. V was cut by 3 bases and J by 0 bases, with 9 bases left in between. The variable domain in full, with the rest retrieved from reference TRBV19 and TRBJ2-7, is DGGITQSPKYLFRKEGQNVTLSCEQNLNHDAMYWYRQDPGQGLRLIYYSQIVNDFQKGDIAEGYSVSREKKESFPLTVTSAQKNPTAFYLCASSMDSYSYEQYFGPGTRLTVT.

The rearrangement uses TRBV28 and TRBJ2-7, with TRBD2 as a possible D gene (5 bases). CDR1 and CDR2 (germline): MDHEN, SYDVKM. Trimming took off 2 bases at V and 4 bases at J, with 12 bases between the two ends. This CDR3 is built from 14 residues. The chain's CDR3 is CASSLGGGSYEQYF. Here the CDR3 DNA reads TGTGCCAGCAGTTTAGGAGGCGGTTCGTACGAGCAGTACTTC.

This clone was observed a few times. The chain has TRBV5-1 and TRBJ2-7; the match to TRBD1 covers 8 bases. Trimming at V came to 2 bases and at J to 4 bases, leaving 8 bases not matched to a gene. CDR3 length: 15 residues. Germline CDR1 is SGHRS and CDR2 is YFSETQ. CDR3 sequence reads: CASSLRQGTRYEQYF. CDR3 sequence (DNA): TGCGCCAGCAGCTTAAGACAGGGGACGAGGTACGAGCAGTACTTC.

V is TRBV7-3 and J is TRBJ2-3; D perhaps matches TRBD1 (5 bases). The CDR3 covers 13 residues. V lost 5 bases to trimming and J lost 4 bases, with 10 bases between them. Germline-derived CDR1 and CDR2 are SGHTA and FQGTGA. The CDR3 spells CASSQGAPDTQYF. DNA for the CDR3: TGTGCCAGCAGCCAGGGTGCCCCAGATACGCAGTATTTT.

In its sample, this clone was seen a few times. CDR3 protein: CASSSDRGESPLHF. DNA of the CDR3: TGCGCCAGCAGCTCGGACAGGGGAGAATCACCCCTCCACTTT. The chain links TRBV5-1 to TRBJ1-6; 9 bases map to TRBD1. Germline V lookup: CDR1 SGHRS, CDR2 YFSETQ. The CDR3 runs to 14 residues. The V and J ends lost 3 bases and 10 bases, in that order; junction bases with no gene match: 5.

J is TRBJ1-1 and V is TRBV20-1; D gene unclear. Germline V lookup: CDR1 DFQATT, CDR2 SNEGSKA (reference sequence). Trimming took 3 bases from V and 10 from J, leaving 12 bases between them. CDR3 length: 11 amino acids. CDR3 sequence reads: CSARESVVAFF. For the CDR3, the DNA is TGCAGTGCTAGGGAGAGTGTGGTAGCTTTCTTT.